A single sample is the source of the 16 T cell receptor beta chains below, sequenced in a study of T cells in localized non-small cell lung cancer. The protocol was immunoSEQ multiplex PCR, while the TCRdb copy is restricted to in-frame clones and leaves out a portion. In the table there are tens of thousands of clones, over 75% of which are singletons. The sequencing here drew on peripheral blood, taken before any cancer treatment. These receptors all come from a male donor aged 60 or older with stage III squamous cell lung carcinoma.

The chain couples TRBV19 to TRBJ2-2; no firm D call. The germline V and J ends were trimmed by 7 bases and 0 bases, with 6 bases remaining between them. There are 13 residues in the CDR3. CDR1 is LNHDA and CDR2 is SQIVND in the germline V gene (reference sequence). The CDR3 DNA follows: TGTGCCAGTACTGAACCGAACACCGGGGAGCTGTTTTTT. Translating gives CASTEPNTGELFF.

This clone was observed a handful of times. V and J are TRBV20-1 and TRBJ2-1, with 7 bases lining up with TRBD2. The V gene's germline CDR1 is DFQATT and CDR2 SNEGSKA (reference sequence). CDR3 size: 11 residues. Losses at the gene ends were 5 bases for V and 9 bases for J; bases not matched to a gene: 4. DNA of the CDR3: TGCAGTGCTTTAAGCGGGGTTGAGCAGTTCTTC. Its protein is CSALSGVEQFF.

V is TRBV6-1 and J is TRBJ1-1; D is unclear. This CDR3 spans 14 amino acids. Trimming took off 4 bases at V and 1 base at J, with 10 bases between the two ends. CDR1 MNHNS and CDR2 SASEGT come from the germline V gene. The CDR3 bases are TGTGCCAGCAGTGCCTCGCAGACGAACACTGAAGCTTTCTTT. This codes for CASSASQTNTEAFF.

V is TRBV9 and J is TRBJ1-2; 8 bases agree with TRBD1. Germline CDR1 is SGDLS and CDR2 is YYNGEE. Trimming cost V 1 base and J 8 bases; bases outside gene matches: 10. The CDR3 has 15 amino acids. The CDR3 sequence is CASSVNQGASEGYTF. Here the CDR3 DNA reads TGTGCCAGCAGCGTAAATCAGGGGGCGTCAGAGGGCTACACCTTC.

V is TRBV19 and J is TRBJ1-1, with 8 bases fitting TRBD1. J gave up 1 base and V 8 bases, and 12 bases lay outside the gene matches. This CDR3 comprises 16 residues. Per the germline V gene, CDR1 is LNHDA and CDR2 is SQIVND (reference sequence). In nucleotides, the CDR3 is TGTGCCAGTTTGCTGGCAGGGGGCTCCCAGAACACTGAAGCTTTCTTT. It yields the protein CASLLAGGSQNTEAFF.

The rearrangement uses TRBV27 and TRBJ1-2; D remains ambiguous. In germline, CDR1 is MNHEY, CDR2 SMNVEV (reference sequence). V was pared by 2 bases and J by 7 bases, with 11 bases between. The CDR3 loop spans 13 amino acids. The CDR3 sequence: CASSLQSAGGYTF. CDR3 bases: TGTGCCAGCAGTTTACAGTCTGCAGGTGGCTACACCTTC.

The rearrangement uses TRBV18 and TRBJ2-5; 7 nucleotides align to TRBD1. Germline CDR1 is KGHSH and CDR2 is LQKENI. This CDR3 spans 13 amino acids. Losses at the gene ends were 6 bases for V and 5 bases for J; bases not matched to a gene: 6. CDR3 DNA sequence: TGTGCCAGCTCCCAGACAGGGTCGGAGACCCAGTACTTC. Its protein product is CASSQTGSETQYF.

This rearrangement joins TRBV6-6 to TRBJ2-4; either TRBD1 or TRBD2 may supply D (7 bases each). CDR1 and CDR2 from the germline V gene are MNHNY and SVGAGI (reference sequence). The CDR3 spans 16 residues. V lost 6 bases, J lost 7 bases, and 22 bases lay in between. The CDR3 DNA reads TGTGCCAGCAGGGGGGGGACAGATTTTTATTCGAACATTCAGTACTTC. This gives the protein CASRGGTDFYSNIQYF.

This sequence joins TRBV7-7 and TRBJ2-1; TRBD1 matches 11 bases. The CDR3 runs to 16 residues. Germline trimming cut 0 bases from V and 9 bases from J; bases unmatched to any gene: 7. Germline lookup yields CDR1 SSHAT and CDR2 FNYEAQ (reference sequence). The CDR3 reads CASSLASGTGGGEQFF. The CDR3 coding sequence is TGTGCCAGCAGCTTAGCTTCCGGGACAGGGGGTGGTGAGCAGTTCTTC.

This clone was recorded once. The chain joins TRBV29-1 to TRBJ2-7; 11 bases are a match to TRBD1. Germline V gene lookup returns CDR1 SQVTM and CDR2 ANQGSEA. This CDR3 comprises 12 residues. Trimming at V came to 7 bases and at J to 4 bases, leaving 3 bases not matched to a gene. The CDR3 region has the DNA TGCAGCGGAGGGACAGGGGGTTACGAGCAGTACTTC. It encodes CSGGTGGYEQYF.

The chain joins TRBV29-1 to TRBJ2-1; 14 nucleotides agree with TRBD2. Germline V gene lookup returns CDR1 SQVTM and CDR2 ANQGSEA. The CDR3 contains 16 residues. J lost 4 bases, V lost 7 bases, and 9 bases had no gene match. The CDR3, as DNA: TGCAGCGCCTTGACTAGCGGGAGGGCTACGTACAATGAGCAGTTCTTC. It encodes CSALTSGRATYNEQFF.

The chain combines TRBV18 with TRBJ2-3, with D perhaps given as TRBD1 or TRBD2 (7 bases each). V shed 0 bases and J shed 0 bases, with 19 bases lying between them. The germline V gene has CDR1 KGHSH and CDR2 LQKENI. The CDR3 is 19 amino acids. CDR3 region: CASSPPGARGGPSTDTQYF. As DNA, the CDR3 is TGTGCCAGCTCACCACCAGGGGCCAGGGGGGGTCCTAGCACAGATACGCAGTATTTT.

CDR3 in DNA: TGTGCCAGCAGCCCCCAGGCGCTAGCGGTGCAGTTCTTC. Encoded protein: CASSPQALAVQFF. This chain uses TRBV5-6 with TRBJ2-1; TRBD2 agrees at 7 bases. Trimming removed 4 bases from V and 12 bases from J; junction bases left unmatched: 10. In germline, CDR1 is SGHDT, CDR2 YYEEEE. The CDR3 is 13 amino acids. The full variable domain, with the rest looked up from reference TRBV5-6 and TRBJ2-1, is DAGVTQSPTHLIKTRGQQVTLRCSPKSGHDTVSWYQQALGQGPQFIFQYYEEEERQRGNFPDRFSGHQFPNYSSELNVNALLLGDSALYLCASSPQALAVQFFGPGTRLTVL.

In this sample, this clone turned up once. The chain has TRBV11-2 and TRBJ1-5, with D tentatively TRBD1 (5 bases). V was clipped by 1 base and J by 6 bases, with 13 bases between them. The germline gives CDR1 SGHAT, CDR2 FQNNGV. The CDR3 has 15 residues. The CDR3 DNA is TGTGCCAGCAGCTTAGCGTCAGGCGGGGGTCAGCCCCAGCATTTT. Its translation is CASSLASGGGQPQHF. The entire variable domain, with the rest obtained from reference TRBV11-2 and TRBJ1-5, is as follows: EAGVAQSPRYKIIEKRQSVAFWCNPISGHATLYWYQQILGQGPKLLIQFQNNGVVDDSQLPKDRFSAERLKGVDSTLKIQPAKLEDSAVYLCASSLASGGGQPQHFGDGTRLSIL.

The chain has TRBV7-2 and TRBJ2-3; TRBD1 matches at 7 bases. With V trimmed by 0 bases and J by 7 bases, 4 bases remained unmatched. Germline V gives CDR1 SGHTA, CDR2 FQGNSA. CDR3 length: 14 amino acids. The chain's CDR3 is CASSLAGQINTQYF. As DNA, the CDR3 is TGTGCCAGCAGCTTAGCGGGACAGATTAATACGCAGTATTTT.

The chain combines TRBV5-6 with TRBJ1-2; D is ambiguous. Per germline, CDR1 SGHDT and CDR2 YYEEEE. The CDR3 is 13 amino acids. The germline V and J ends were trimmed by 1 base and 3 bases, with 7 bases remaining between them. The CDR3 reads CASSLPGDYGYTF. The CDR3 bases are TGTGCCAGCAGCTTGCCGGGTGACTATGGCTACACCTTC.